This is a list of T cell receptor beta chains from one sample in a study of CD8+ T cells in alopecia areata. Profiling relied on immunoSEQ multiplex PCR, and the TCRdb table lists in-frame clones only, not all of them. This sample has some 120,000 clones, with about 46% found just once. Input material: NKG2D-low CD8+ T cells sorted from blood. The receptors here all came from a human donor with alopecia areata. Both conserved end residues are part of each CDR3. D genes are given only for firm matches. Rows may omit the clone size; those that give it use once, few, many or a size class.

few	TRBV13	TRBJ2-2	-	CASDYRTNTGELFF	TGTGCCTCCGACTACCGGACGAACACCGGGGAGCTGTTTTTT
-	TRBV6-6	TRBJ1-2	TRBD1	CASSYWPGQGGYTF	TGTGCCAGCAGTTACTGGCCGGGACAGGGGGGCTACACCTTC
few	TRBV28	TRBJ2-7	-	CASSLGRAAYEQYF	TGTGCCAGCAGTTTAGGACGGGCCGCCTACGAGCAGTACTTC
-	TRBV11-2	TRBJ2-2	-	CASSLPGELFF	TGTGCCAGCAGCTTACCCGGGGAGCTGTTTTTT
-	TRBV5-1	TRBJ2-7	-	CASSLEWGLHEQYF	TGCGCCAGCAGCTTGGAATGGGGACTGCACGAGCAGTACTTC
-	TRBV29-1	TRBJ2-7	-	CSVPGFSGQNYEQYF	TGCAGCGTTCCTGGATTCTCGGGCCAGAACTACGAGCAGTACTTC
-	TRBV2	TRBJ2-7	-	CASSGVGASSYEQYF	TGTGCCAGCAGTGGGGTCGGGGCCAGCTCCTACGAGCAGTACTTC
-	TRBV5-1	TRBJ2-7	TRBD1	CASSFTGGSLSEQYF	TGCGCCAGCAGCTTTACAGGGGGCAGCCTCTCCGAGCAGTACTTC
-	TRBV11-2	TRBJ2-3	-	CASSGAADTQYF	TGTGCCAGCAGCGGGGCGGCAGATACGCAGTATTTT
-	TRBV7-9	TRBJ2-1	TRBD2	CASSSRLAGGTDNEQFF	TGTGCCAGCAGCTCACGACTAGCGGGGGGTACGGACAATGAGCAGTTCTTC
-	TRBV20-1	TRBJ2-7	-	CSGASRREQYF	TGCAGTGGCGCGTCCAGGCGCGAGCAGTACTTC
once	TRBV2	TRBJ2-1	-	CASGGYNEQFF	TGTGCCAGCGGGGGGTACAATGAGCAGTTCTTC
once	TRBV29-1	TRBJ1-1	-	CSFEGKQGEGPEAFF	TGCAGCTTCGAGGGGAAACAGGGTGAAGGTCCTGAAGCTTTCTTT
-	TRBV5-4	TRBJ2-7	TRBD2	CAGETSGTHEQYF	TGTGCCGGAGAGACTAGCGGGACCCACGAGCAGTACTTC
-	TRBV29-1	TRBJ2-4	-	CSVEVQNIQYF	TGCAGCGTTGAAGTACAAAACATTCAGTACTTC
-	TRBV27	TRBJ1-1	-	CASSFGRGDVFF	TGTGCCAGCAGTTTTGGCAGGGGTGATGTTTTCTTT
few	TRBV29-1	TRBJ1-1	-	CSAGWWNTEAFF	TGCAGCGCAGGGTGGTGGAACACTGAAGCTTTCTTT
-	TRBV29-1	TRBJ2-1	-	CSLGRGVEQFF	TGCAGCCTTGGGAGAGGGGTTGAGCAGTTCTTC
-	TRBV4-1	TRBJ1-2	TRBD1	CASSQRLQGSYGYTF	TGCGCCAGCAGCCAACGCCTACAGGGGAGCTATGGCTACACCTTC
-	TRBV29-1	TRBJ2-4	-	CSVEEGPGYGSYIQYF	TGCAGCGTTGAAGAGGGGCCAGGATACGGATCGTACATTCAGTACTTC
-	TRBV28	TRBJ2-7	-	CASSFEGYEQYF	TGTGCCAGCAGTTTTGAGGGCTACGAGCAGTACTTC
-	TRBV7-9	TRBJ1-1	-	CASSLGSNTEAFF	TGTGCCAGCAGCTTAGGGAGCAACACTGAAGCTTTCTTT
many	TRBV5-1	TRBJ2-1	-	CASSIDADSYNEQFF	TGCGCCAGCAGCATAGATGCAGACTCCTACAATGAGCAGTTCTTC
-	TRBV6-4	TRBJ2-3	TRBD2	CASSGGATDTQYF	TGTGCCAGCAGCGGGGGGGCCACAGATACGCAGTATTTT
-	TRBV13	TRBJ2-4	-	CASSLGRRLAKNIQYF	TGTGCCAGCAGCTTGGGGCGGCGATTAGCCAAAAACATTCAGTACTTC
-	TRBV29-1	TRBJ2-1	-	CSVEGQGYNEQFF	TGCAGCGTTGAAGGGCAGGGCTACAATGAGCAGTTCTTC
few	TRBV4-3	TRBJ2-7	TRBD2	CASSQDASGSYEQYF	TGCGCCAGCAGCCAAGATGCCAGCGGGAGTTACGAGCAGTACTTC
few	TRBV28	TRBJ2-3	-	CATRTGGPDTQYF	TGTGCCACCCGCACCGGGGGACCAGATACGCAGTATTTT
-	TRBV28	TRBJ1-1	TRBD1	CASSKLGQGVPEAFF	TGTGCCAGCAGTAAGCTGGGACAGGGGGTTCCGGAAGCTTTCTTT
-	TRBV5-6	TRBJ2-2	-	CASSLGESGELFF	TGTGCCAGCAGCCTAGGGGAGTCCGGGGAGCTGTTTTTT
-	TRBV11-2	TRBJ2-5	-	CASSSQETQYF	TGTGCCAGCAGCTCCCAAGAGACCCAGTACTTC
-	TRBV7-9	TRBJ1-4	-	CASSPDQGNEKLFF	TGTGCCAGCAGCCCTGATCAGGGAAATGAAAAACTGTTTTTT
-	TRBV4-1	TRBJ2-7	-	CASSSTTSDRLYHEQYF	TGCGCCAGCAGCTCTACGACTTCGGACCGGCTGTATCACGAGCAGTACTTC
few	TRBV29-1	TRBJ1-1	-	CSVCSQMNTEAFF	TGCAGCGTTTGTTCCCAAATGAACACTGAAGCTTTCTTT
many	TRBV28	TRBJ2-5	-	CASSAGGLETQYF	TGTGCCAGCAGTGCCGGGGGGCTAGAGACCCAGTACTTC
-	TRBV4-1	TRBJ2-2	TRBD2	CASKLRLAGGPWELFF	TGCGCCAGCAAGCTTCGGCTAGCGGGAGGGCCTTGGGAGCTGTTTTTT
-	TRBV11-2	TRBJ2-3	-	CASSLVASTDTQYF	TGTGCCAGCAGCTTAGTGGCTTCCACAGATACGCAGTATTTT
few	TRBV28	TRBJ2-7	TRBD1	CASIATGSDEQYF	TGTGCCAGCATCGCGACAGGGTCGGACGAGCAGTACTTC
few	TRBV11-2	TRBJ2-7	-	CASSLSGSYEQYF	TGTGCCAGCAGCTTAAGCGGCTCCTACGAGCAGTACTTC
-	TRBV5-6	TRBJ2-7	TRBD2	CASRGREVSYEQYF	TGTGCCAGCAGAGGGCGGGAGGTCTCCTACGAGCAGTACTTC
-	TRBV29-1	TRBJ2-1	TRBD1	CSVTGGASYNEQFF	TGCAGCGTGACAGGGGGCGCGTCCTACAATGAGCAGTTCTTC
-	TRBV28	TRBJ2-3	-	CASSLVAKPDTQYF	TGTGCCAGCAGTTTAGTGGCTAAGCCAGATACGCAGTATTTT
-	TRBV27	TRBJ2-7	-	CASSLQGDGGYEQYF	TGTGCCAGCAGTTTACAAGGGGACGGAGGCTACGAGCAGTACTTC
few	TRBV29-1	TRBJ1-1	TRBD1	CSVPDRAMNEAFF	TGCAGCGTTCCAGACAGGGCAATGAATGAAGCTTTCTTT
-	TRBV29-1	TRBJ1-3	-	CSSYVWGHHTSGNTIYF	TGCAGCTCTTATGTATGGGGACACCATACATCTGGAAACACCATATATTTT
few	TRBV2	TRBJ2-5	-	CASSEGTSQETQYF	TGTGCCAGCAGTGAGGGAACCTCCCAAGAGACCCAGTACTTC
-	TRBV5-1	TRBJ2-7	-	CASSPTMGEQYF	TGCGCCAGCAGCCCAACAATGGGGGAGCAGTACTTC
-	TRBV28	TRBJ2-7	-	CASGDREQYF	TGTGCCAGCGGGGACCGCGAGCAGTACTTC
few	TRBV28	TRBJ2-2	TRBD1	CASSSLGTGVYAGELFF	TGTGCCAGCAGTTCCCTCGGCACAGGGGTATACGCCGGGGAGCTGTTTTTT
few	TRBV12-5	TRBJ2-5	TRBD1	CASGHDRGTQYF	TGTGCTAGTGGTCATGACAGGGGGACCCAGTACTTC
-	TRBV30	TRBJ2-1	-	CAWSGLNNEQFF	TGTGCCTGGAGTGGACTCAACAATGAGCAGTTCTTC
-	TRBV9	TRBJ2-2	-	CASSTQGDFGELFF	TGTGCCAGCAGCACCCAGGGAGATTTCGGGGAGCTGTTTTTT
few	TRBV15	TRBJ2-6	-	CATSLKSSGANVLTF	TGTGCCACCAGCCTAAAGAGCTCTGGGGCCAACGTCCTGACTTTC
-	TRBV29-1	TRBJ2-1	-	CSVDPGLNEQFF	TGCAGCGTGGACCCGGGACTTAATGAGCAGTTCTTC
-	TRBV29-1	TRBJ2-7	TRBD1	CSVDGTGDTYEQYF	TGCAGCGTTGATGGGACAGGGGACACCTACGAGCAGTACTTC
-	TRBV2	TRBJ2-7	-	CASSEALSYEQYF	TGTGCCAGCAGTGAAGCGCTCAGTTACGAGCAGTACTTC
-	TRBV2	TRBJ2-1	-	CASRDNNEQFF	TGTGCCAGTAGGGACAACAATGAGCAGTTCTTC
-	TRBV28	TRBJ2-1	-	CASSLEPVFYNEQFF	TGTGCCAGCAGTTTAGAACCAGTTTTCTACAATGAGCAGTTCTTC
few	TRBV29-1	TRBJ2-2	-	CSGFLQGFTGELFF	TGCAGCGGGTTCCTCCAGGGCTTCACCGGGGAGCTGTTTTTT